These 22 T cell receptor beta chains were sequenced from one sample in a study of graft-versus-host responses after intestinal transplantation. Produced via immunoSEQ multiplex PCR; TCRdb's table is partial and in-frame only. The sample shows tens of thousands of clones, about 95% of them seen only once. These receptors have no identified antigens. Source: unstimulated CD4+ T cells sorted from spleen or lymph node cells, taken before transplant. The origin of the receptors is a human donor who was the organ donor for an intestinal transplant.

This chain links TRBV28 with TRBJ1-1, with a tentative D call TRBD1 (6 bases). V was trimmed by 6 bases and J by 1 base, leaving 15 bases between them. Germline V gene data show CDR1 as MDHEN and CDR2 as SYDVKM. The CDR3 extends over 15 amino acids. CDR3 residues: CASRTAGTKNTEAFF. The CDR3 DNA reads TGTGCCAGCAGGACGGCAGGGACAAAGAACACTGAAGCTTTCTTT. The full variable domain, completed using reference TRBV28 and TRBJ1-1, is DVKVTQSSRYLVKRTGEKVFLECVQDMDHENMFWYRQDPGLGLRLIYFSYDVKMKEKGDIPEGYSVSREKKERFSLILESASTNQTSMYLCASRTAGTKNTEAFFGQGTRLTVV.

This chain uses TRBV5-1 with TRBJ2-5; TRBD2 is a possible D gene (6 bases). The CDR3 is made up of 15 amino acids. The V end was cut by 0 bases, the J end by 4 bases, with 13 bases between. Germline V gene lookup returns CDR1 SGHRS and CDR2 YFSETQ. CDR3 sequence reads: CASSLGGVGGETQYF. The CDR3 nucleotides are TGCGCCAGCAGCTTGGGGGGCGTCGGGGGAGAGACCCAGTACTTC.

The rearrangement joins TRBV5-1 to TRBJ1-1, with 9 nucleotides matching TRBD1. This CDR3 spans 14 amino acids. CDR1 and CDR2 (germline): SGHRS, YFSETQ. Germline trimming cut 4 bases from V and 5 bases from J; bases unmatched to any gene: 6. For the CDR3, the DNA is TGCGCCAGCAGCATACAGGGGGCTTGGACTGAAGCTTTCTTT. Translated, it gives CASSIQGAWTEAFF.

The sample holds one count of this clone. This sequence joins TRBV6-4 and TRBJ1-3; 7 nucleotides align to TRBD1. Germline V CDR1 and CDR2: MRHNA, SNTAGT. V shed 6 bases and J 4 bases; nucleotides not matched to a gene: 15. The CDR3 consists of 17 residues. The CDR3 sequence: CASRTPGTAEAGNTIYF. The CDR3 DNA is TGTGCCAGCAGGACCCCCGGGACAGCAGAAGCGGGAAACACCATATATTTT.

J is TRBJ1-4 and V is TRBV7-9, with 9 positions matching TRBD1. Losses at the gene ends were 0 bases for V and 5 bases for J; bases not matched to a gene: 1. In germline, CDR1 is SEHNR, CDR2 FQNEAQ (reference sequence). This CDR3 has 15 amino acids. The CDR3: CASSLATGGNEKLFF. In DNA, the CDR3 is TGTGCCAGCAGCTTAGCGACAGGGGGAAATGAAAAACTGTTTTTT.

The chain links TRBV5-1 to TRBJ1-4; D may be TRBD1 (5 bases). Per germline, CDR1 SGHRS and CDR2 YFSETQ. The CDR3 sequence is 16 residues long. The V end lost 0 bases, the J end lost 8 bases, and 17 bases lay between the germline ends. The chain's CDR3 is CASSLAGGQGGEKLFF. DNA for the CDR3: TGCGCCAGCAGCTTGGCCGGTGGGCAGGGAGGCGAAAAACTGTTTTTT.

CDR3 sequence reads: CASSTPGTDNYGYTF. The CDR3 bases are TGTGCCAGTAGTACACCCGGGACAGATAACTATGGCTACACCTTC. The chain combines TRBV19 with TRBJ1-2; 7 positions agree with TRBD1. The CDR3 is 15 amino acids. From germline, CDR1 is LNHDA and CDR2 SQIVND (reference sequence). V was clipped by 4 bases and J by 1 base; unmatched bases: 6. Full variable domain (remainder filled in from reference TRBV19 and TRBJ1-2): DGGITQSPKYLFRKEGQNVTLSCEQNLNHDAMYWYRQDPGQGLRLIYYSQIVNDFQKGDIAEGYSVSREKKESFPLTVTSAQKNPTAFYLCASSTPGTDNYGYTFGSGTRLTVV.

CDR3: CASSLVGTGGIDTQYF. The CDR3 nucleotides read TGTGCCAGCAGCTTAGTAGGAACAGGGGGGATAGATACGCAGTATTTT. V is TRBV7-2 and J is TRBJ2-3, with 8 positions matching TRBD1. Trimming took 1 base from V and 5 from J; bases not matched to a gene: 8. From germline, CDR1 is SGHTA and CDR2 FQGNSA. The CDR3 extends over 16 amino acids.

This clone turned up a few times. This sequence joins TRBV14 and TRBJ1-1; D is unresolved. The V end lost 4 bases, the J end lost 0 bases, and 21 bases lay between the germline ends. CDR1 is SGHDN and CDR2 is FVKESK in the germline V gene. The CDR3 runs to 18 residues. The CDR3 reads CASSPFRDGRAMNTEAFF. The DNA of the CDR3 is TGTGCCAGCAGCCCCTTCCGAGACGGGAGGGCCATGAACACTGAAGCTTTCTTT. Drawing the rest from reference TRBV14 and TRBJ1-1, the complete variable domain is EAGVTQFPSHSVIEKGQTVTLRCDPISGHDNLYWYRRVMGKEIKFLLHFVKESKQDESGMPNNRFLAERTGGTYSTLKVQPAELEDSGVYFCASSPFRDGRAMNTEAFFGQGTRLTVV.

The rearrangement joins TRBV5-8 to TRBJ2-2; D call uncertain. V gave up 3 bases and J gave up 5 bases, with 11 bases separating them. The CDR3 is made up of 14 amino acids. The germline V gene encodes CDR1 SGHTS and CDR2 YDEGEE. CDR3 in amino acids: CASSSLTWTGELFF. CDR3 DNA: TGTGCCAGCAGCTCTCTGACATGGACCGGGGAGCTGTTTTTT.

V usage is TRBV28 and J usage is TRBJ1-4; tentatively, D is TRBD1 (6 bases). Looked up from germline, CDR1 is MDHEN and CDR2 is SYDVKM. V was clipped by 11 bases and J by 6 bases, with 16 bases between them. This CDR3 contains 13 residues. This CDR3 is CAQGWRGDEKLFF. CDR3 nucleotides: TGTGCCCAAGGATGGAGGGGGGATGAAAAACTGTTTTTT.

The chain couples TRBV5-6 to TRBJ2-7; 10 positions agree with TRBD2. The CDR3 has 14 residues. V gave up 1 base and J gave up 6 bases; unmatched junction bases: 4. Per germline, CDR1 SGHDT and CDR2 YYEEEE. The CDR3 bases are TGTGCCAGCAGCTTGAGCGGGGGGGCGTCCGAGCAGTACTTC. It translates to CASSLSGGASEQYF.

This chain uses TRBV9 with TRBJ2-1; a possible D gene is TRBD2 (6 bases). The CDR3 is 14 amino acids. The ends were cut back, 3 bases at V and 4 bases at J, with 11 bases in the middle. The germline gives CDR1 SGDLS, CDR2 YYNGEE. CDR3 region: CASSAGREYNEQFF. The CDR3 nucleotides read TGTGCCAGCAGCGCAGGACGGGAGTACAATGAGCAGTTCTTC.

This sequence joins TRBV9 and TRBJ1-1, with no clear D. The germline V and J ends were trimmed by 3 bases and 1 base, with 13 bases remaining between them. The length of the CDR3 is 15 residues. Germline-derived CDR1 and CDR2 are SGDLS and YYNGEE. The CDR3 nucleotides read TGTGCCAGCAGCGCAACTACGCGGGGGAACACTGAAGCTTTCTTT. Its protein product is CASSATTRGNTEAFF. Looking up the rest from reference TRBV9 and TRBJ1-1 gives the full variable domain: DSGVTQTPKHLITATGQRVTLRCSPRSGDLSVYWYQQSLDQGLQFLIQYYNGEERAKGNILERFSAQQFPDLHSELNLSSLELGDSALYFCASSATTRGNTEAFFGQGTRLTVV.

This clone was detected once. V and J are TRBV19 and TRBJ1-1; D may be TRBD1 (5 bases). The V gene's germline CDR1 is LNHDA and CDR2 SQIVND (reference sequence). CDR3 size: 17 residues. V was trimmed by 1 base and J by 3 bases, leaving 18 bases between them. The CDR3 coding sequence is TGTGCCAGTAGTATAGGCTCGAGGGGAGAATGGTACACTGAAGCTTTCTTT. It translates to CASSIGSRGEWYTEAFF.

The CDR3 DNA reads as TGTGCCAGCAGCTTAGACTTTGGCAGTGTTTCTGAAGCTTTCTTT. The encoded protein is CASSLDFGSVSEAFF. The chain is built from TRBV7-9 and TRBJ1-1; D remains ambiguous. Germline values: CDR1 SEHNR, CDR2 FQNEAQ (reference sequence). The length of the CDR3 is 15 residues. V was trimmed by 1 base and J by 6 bases, leaving 15 bases between them. The entire variable domain, with the rest obtained from reference TRBV7-9 and TRBJ1-1, is as follows: DTGVSQNPRHKITKRGQNVTFRCDPISEHNRLYWYRQTLGQGPEFLTYFQNEAQLEKSRLLSDRFSAERPKGSFSTLEIQRTEQGDSAMYLCASSLDFGSVSEAFFGQGTRLTVV.

CDR3 bases: TGTGCCAGCAGTTTTTCGGGACATAACACCGGGGAGCTGTTTTTT. It yields the protein CASSFSGHNTGELFF. The V gene is TRBV27, the J gene TRBJ2-2; a weak D match, TRBD1 (6 bases). This CDR3 region has 15 residues. Germline V gene lookup returns CDR1 MNHEY and CDR2 SMNVEV (reference sequence). V was shortened by 3 bases and J by 2 bases, with 10 bases between the two germline ends.

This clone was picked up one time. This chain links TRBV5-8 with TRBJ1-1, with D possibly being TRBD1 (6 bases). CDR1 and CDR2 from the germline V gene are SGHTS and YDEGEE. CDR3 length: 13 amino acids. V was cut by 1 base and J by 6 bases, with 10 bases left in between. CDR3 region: CASSLMGAPEAFF. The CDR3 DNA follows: TGTGCCAGCAGCTTGATGGGGGCCCCTGAAGCTTTCTTT.

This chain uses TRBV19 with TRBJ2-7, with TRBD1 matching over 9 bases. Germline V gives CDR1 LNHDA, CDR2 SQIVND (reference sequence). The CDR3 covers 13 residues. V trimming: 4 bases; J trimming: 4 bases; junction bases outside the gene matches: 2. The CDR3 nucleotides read TGTGCCAGTAGTAGGACAGGGGTGTACGAGCAGTACTTC. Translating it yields CASSRTGVYEQYF. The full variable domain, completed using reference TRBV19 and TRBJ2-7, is DGGITQSPKYLFRKEGQNVTLSCEQNLNHDAMYWYRQDPGQGLRLIYYSQIVNDFQKGDIAEGYSVSREKKESFPLTVTSAQKNPTAFYLCASSRTGVYEQYFGPGTRLTVT.

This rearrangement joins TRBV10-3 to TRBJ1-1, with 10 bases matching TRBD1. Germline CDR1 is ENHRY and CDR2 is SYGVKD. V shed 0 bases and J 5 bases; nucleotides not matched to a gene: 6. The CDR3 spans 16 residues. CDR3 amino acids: CAISESETGGSTEAFF. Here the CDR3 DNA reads TGTGCCATCAGTGAGTCTGAGACAGGGGGCAGTACTGAAGCTTTCTTT.

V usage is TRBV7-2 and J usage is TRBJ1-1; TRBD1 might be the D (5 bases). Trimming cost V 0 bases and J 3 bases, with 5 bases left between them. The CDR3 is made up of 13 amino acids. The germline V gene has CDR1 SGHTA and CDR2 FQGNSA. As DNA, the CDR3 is TGTGCCAGCAGCTTAGCGGGACACACTGAAGCTTTCTTT. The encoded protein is CASSLAGHTEAFF.

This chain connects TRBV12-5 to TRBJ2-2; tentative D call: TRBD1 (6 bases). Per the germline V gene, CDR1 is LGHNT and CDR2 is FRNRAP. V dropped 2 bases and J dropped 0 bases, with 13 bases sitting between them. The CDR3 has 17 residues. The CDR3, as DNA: TGTGCTAGTGGTTTGACCCTCACAGGGACGAACACCGGGGAGCTGTTTTTT. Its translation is CASGLTLTGTNTGELFF.